This passage covers 8 T cell receptor beta chains from one sample sequenced in a study of blood T cell repertoires in COVID-19. The table came from immunoSEQ multiplex PCR; TCRdb's copy has only in-frame clones and leaves some out. The table includes roughly 260,000 clones, around nine tenths detected once. What was sequenced was PBMCs or T cells enriched from blood (not recorded which). These receptors were collected from a young woman who had recovered from COVID-19.

V and J are TRBV7-9 and TRBJ1-2, with D hard to call. Germline loops: CDR1 SEHNR, CDR2 FQNEAQ (reference sequence). The CDR3 spans 12 residues. Trimming stripped 3 bases from V and 6 bases from J, with 8 bases between. This CDR3 is CASSFGEDGYTF. The CDR3 DNA is TGTGCCAGCAGCTTCGGGGAGGATGGCTACACCTTC.

The V gene is TRBV27, the J gene TRBJ2-5; D is perhaps TRBD1 (5 bases). V lost 6 bases and J 1 base, leaving 9 bases between the germline ends. The CDR3 length is 13 residues. CDR1 and CDR2 from the germline V gene are MNHEY and SMNVEV (reference sequence). Here the CDR3 DNA reads TGTGCCAGCAGGGGGCTTCCCCAAGAGACCCAGTACTTC. Protein: CASRGLPQETQYF.

This rearrangement joins TRBV9 to TRBJ2-1; the match to TRBD2 covers 7 bases. The CDR3 loop spans 16 amino acids. V trimming: 0 bases; J trimming: 3 bases; junction bases outside the gene matches: 6. Germline V lookup: CDR1 SGDLS, CDR2 YYNGEE. The CDR3 is CASSVAGTIDYNEQFF. In DNA form, the CDR3 reads TGTGCCAGCAGCGTAGCTGGGACTATCGACTACAATGAGCAGTTCTTC.

This chain connects TRBV28 to TRBJ1-6; D not certain. The CDR3 has 15 residues. Germline V CDR1 and CDR2: MDHEN, SYDVKM. V lost 3 bases and J lost 13, with 19 bases in between. The DNA of the CDR3 is TGTGCCAGCAGTTTGTACCCGGGTCGGACTCTTCCCCTCCACTTT. Protein product: CASSLYPGRTLPLHF.

The chain joins TRBV28 to TRBJ1-2; the match to TRBD1 covers 10 bases. This CDR3 is 15 amino acids long. V trimming: 5 bases; J trimming: 4 bases; junction bases outside the gene matches: 7. CDR1 is MDHEN, CDR2 SYDVKM, per germline. Here the CDR3 reads CASSMTGGGGYGYTF. The CDR3 nucleotides read TGTGCCAGCAGTATGACAGGGGGCGGGGGCTATGGCTACACCTTC.

The V call is TRBV9, the J call TRBJ2-5; D not resolved. Germline values: CDR1 SGDLS, CDR2 YYNGEE. V lost 0 bases, J lost 0 bases, and 6 bases lay in between. The CDR3 is 14 amino acids. This chain's CDR3 is CASSVGTNQETQYF. CDR3 bases: TGTGCCAGCAGCGTAGGTACTAACCAAGAGACCCAGTACTTC.

The chain uses TRBV5-1 and TRBJ2-3; D perhaps matches TRBD1 (9 bases). With 5 bases removed from V and 3 bases from J, the gap between germline ends came to 25 bases. The CDR3 has 18 amino acids. Per the germline V gene, CDR1 is SGHRS and CDR2 is YFSETQ. The chain's CDR3 is CASRGSGTGRISTDTQYF. The CDR3 coding sequence is TGCGCCAGCAGGGGTAGCGGGACAGGGAGGATCTCGACAGATACGCAGTATTTT. Using reference TRBV5-1 and TRBJ2-3 for the parts outside the CDR3, the full variable domain is KAGVTQTPRYLIKTRGQQVTLSCSPISGHRSVSWYQQTPGQGLQFLFEYFSETQRNKGNFPGRFSGRQFSNSRSEMNVSTLELGDSALYLCASRGSGTGRISTDTQYFGPGTRLTVL.

The genes are TRBV4-1 and TRBJ2-2; possibly TRBD2 for D (7 bases). V lost 0 bases to trimming and J lost 4 bases, with 12 bases between them. Germline loops: CDR1 MGHRA, CDR2 YSYEKL. The CDR3 has 16 amino acids. CDR3 sequence: CASSQDYRGATGELFF. In nucleotides, the CDR3 is TGCGCCAGCAGCCAAGACTATCGGGGGGCCACCGGGGAGCTGTTTTTT.